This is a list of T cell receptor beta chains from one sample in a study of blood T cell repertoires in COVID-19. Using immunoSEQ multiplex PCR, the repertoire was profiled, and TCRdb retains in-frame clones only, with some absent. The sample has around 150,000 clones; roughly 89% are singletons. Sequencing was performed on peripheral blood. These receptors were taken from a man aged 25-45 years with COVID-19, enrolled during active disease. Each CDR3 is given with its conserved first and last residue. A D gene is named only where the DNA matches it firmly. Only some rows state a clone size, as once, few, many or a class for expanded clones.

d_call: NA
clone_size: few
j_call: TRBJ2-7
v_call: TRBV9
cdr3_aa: CASDLDYPAVPEQYF
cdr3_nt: TGTGCCAGCGACCTTGACTATCCAGCGGTTCCCGAGCAGTACTTC

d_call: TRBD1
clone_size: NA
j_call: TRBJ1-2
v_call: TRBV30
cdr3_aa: CAWSTGDRGVDGYTF
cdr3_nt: TGTGCCTGGAGTACGGGGGACAGGGGCGTCGATGGCTACACCTTC

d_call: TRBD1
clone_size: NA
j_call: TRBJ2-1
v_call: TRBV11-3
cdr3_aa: CASSLAAGQGYEQFF
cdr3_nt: TGTGCCAGCAGCTTAGCCGCCGGACAGGGGTATGAGCAGTTCTTC

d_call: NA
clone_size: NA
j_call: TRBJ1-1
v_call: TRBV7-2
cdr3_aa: CASSLPGLRTEAFF
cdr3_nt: TGTGCCAGCAGCTTACCGGGGTTGAGAACTGAAGCTTTCTTT

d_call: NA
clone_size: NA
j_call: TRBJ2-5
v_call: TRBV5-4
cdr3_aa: CASSLSGSLETQYF
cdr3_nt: TGTGCCAGCAGCTTATCAGGATCTCTAGAGACCCAGTACTTC

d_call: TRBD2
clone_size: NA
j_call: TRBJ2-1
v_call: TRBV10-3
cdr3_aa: CAISEPDLTRESLDNEQFF
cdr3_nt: TGTGCCATCAGTGAGCCCGATTTAACGCGGGAGAGCTTGGACAATGAGCAGTTCTTC

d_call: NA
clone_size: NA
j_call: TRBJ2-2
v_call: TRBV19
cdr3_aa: CASSTLLDTTGELFF
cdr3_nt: TGTGCCAGTAGTACCCTACTAGATACCACCGGGGAGCTGTTTTTT

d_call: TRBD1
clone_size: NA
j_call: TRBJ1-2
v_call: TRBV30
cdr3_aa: CAWSRDREETF
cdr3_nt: TGTGCCTGGAGTAGGGACAGGGAGGAAACCTTC

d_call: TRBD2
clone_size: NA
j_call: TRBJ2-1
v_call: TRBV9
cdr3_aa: CASSIGLARVDEQFF
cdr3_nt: TGTGCCAGCAGCATCGGACTAGCGAGGGTCGATGAGCAGTTCTTC

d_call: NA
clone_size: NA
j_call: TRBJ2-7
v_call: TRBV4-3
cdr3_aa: CASSQGTGEVYF
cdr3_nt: TGCGCCAGCAGCCAAGGGACGGGAGAGGTCTACTTC

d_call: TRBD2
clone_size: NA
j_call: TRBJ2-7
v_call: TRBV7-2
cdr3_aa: CASSPPSGLARYEQYF
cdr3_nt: TGTGCCAGCAGCCCGCCGTCGGGACTAGCGAGATACGAGCAGTACTTC

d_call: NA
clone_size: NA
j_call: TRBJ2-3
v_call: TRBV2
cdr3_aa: CARGGQKTTDTQYF
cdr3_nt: TGTGCCAGGGGGGGACAGAAAACCACAGATACGCAGTATTTT

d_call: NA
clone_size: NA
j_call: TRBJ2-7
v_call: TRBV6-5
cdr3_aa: CASSYSRGGEQYF
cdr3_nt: TGTGCCAGCAGTTACTCGAGGGGGGGCGAGCAGTACTTC

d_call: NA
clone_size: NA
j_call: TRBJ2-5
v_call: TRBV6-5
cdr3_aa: CASSYGAGPKETQYF
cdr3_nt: TGTGCCAGCAGTTACGGGGCAGGCCCAAAAGAGACCCAGTACTTC

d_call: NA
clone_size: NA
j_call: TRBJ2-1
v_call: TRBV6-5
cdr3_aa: CASRDGTSMGNEQFF
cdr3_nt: TGTGCCAGCCGGGACGGGACATCTATGGGCAATGAGCAGTTCTTC

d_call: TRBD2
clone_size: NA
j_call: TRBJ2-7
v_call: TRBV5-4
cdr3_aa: CASSGGSAYEQYF
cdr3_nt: TGTGCCAGCTCTGGCGGGAGTGCCTACGAGCAGTACTTC

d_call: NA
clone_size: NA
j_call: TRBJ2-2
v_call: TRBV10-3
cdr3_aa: CACSPNTGELFF
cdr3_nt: TGTGCCTGCAGTCCCAACACCGGGGAGCTGTTTTTT

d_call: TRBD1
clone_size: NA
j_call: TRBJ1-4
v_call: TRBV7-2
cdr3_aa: CASSWGQGALGNEKLFF
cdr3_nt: TGTGCCAGCAGCTGGGGACAGGGGGCACTGGGGAATGAAAAACTGTTTTTT

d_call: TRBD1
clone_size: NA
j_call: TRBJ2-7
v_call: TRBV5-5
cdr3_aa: CASSWGQESSYEQYF
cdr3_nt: TGTGCCAGCAGCTGGGGACAGGAGAGCTCCTACGAGCAGTACTTC

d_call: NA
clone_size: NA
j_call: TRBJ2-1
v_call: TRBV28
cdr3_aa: CASSSRRFLASSYNEQFF
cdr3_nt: TGTGCCAGCAGTTCCCGCCGCTTTCTAGCGTCTTCCTACAATGAGCAGTTCTTC

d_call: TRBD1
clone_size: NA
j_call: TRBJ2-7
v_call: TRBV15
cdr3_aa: CATSLDRGDEQYF
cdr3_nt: TGTGCCACCAGCTTAGACAGGGGGGACGAGCAGTACTTC